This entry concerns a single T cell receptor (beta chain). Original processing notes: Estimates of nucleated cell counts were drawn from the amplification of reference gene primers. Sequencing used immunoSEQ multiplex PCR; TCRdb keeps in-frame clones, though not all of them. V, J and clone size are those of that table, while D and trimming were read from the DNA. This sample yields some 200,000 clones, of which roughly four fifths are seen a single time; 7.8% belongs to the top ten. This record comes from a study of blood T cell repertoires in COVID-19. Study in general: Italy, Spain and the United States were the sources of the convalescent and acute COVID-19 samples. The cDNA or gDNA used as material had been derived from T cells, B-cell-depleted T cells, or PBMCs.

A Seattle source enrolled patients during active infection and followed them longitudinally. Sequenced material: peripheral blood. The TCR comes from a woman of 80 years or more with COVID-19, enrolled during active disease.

The CDR3 nucleotides read TGTGCCAGCAGCTTGGGGGCCGGTCAGGATAATGAAAAACTGTTTTTT. Amino acids: CASSLGAGQDNEKLFF. The chain has TRBV5-6 and TRBJ1-4; D remains ambiguous. Trimming shortened V by 0 bases and J by 4 bases, and 13 bases separated the two germline ends. This CDR3 is built from 16 residues. Germline V lookup: CDR1 SGHDT, CDR2 YYEEEE. The full variable domain, rest sourced from reference TRBV5-6 and TRBJ1-4, is DAGVTQSPTHLIKTRGQQVTLRCSPKSGHDTVSWYQQALGQGPQFIFQYYEEEERQRGNFPDRFSGHQFPNYSSELNVNALLLGDSALYLCASSLGAGQDNEKLFFGSGTQLSVL.